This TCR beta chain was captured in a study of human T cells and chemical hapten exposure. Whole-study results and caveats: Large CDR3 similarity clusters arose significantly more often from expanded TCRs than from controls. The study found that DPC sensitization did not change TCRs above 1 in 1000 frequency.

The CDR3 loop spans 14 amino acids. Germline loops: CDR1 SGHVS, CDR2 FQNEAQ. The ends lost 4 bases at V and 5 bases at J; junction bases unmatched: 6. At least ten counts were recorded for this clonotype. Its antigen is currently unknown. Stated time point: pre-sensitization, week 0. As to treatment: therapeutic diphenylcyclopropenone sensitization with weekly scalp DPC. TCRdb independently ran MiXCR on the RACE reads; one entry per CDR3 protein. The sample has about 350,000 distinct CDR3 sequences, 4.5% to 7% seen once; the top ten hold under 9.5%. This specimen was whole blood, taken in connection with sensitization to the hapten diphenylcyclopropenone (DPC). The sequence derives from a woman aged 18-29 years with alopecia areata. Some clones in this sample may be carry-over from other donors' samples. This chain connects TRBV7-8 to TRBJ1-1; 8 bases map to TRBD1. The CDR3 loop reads CASSSGTGRTEAFF. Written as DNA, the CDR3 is TGTGCCAGCAGCTCCGGGACAGGTAGGACTGAAGCTTTCTTT.